Only one count was recorded for the clone carrying this TCR beta chain. The data originate from a study of blood T cell repertoires in COVID-19. As for the study in general: T cells, B-cell-depleted T cells, or PBMCs supplied cDNA or gDNA.

The assay was immunoSEQ multiplex PCR, and TCRdb's table has in-frame clones only and misses some. The data contain 150,000 or so clones, about 80% of them seen just once; the ten biggest clones take up 7%. Patients at the Seattle site were enrolled during active infection and followed longitudinally. This clonotype was obtained from a woman in her 40s with COVID-19, enrolled during active disease. Sequenced input: peripheral blood.

For the CDR3, the DNA is TGCGCCAGCAGCCAAGACCCGGCGAGGAACGAGCAGTACGTC. It codes for CASSQDPARNEQYV. The rearrangement links TRBV4-1 to TRBJ2-7; no clear D. Germline CDR1 is MGHRA and CDR2 is YSYEKL. Trimming took off 0 bases at V and 5 bases at J, with 11 bases between the two ends. CDR3 length: 14 amino acids.